Below, one T cell receptor beta chain is given with its context. The CDR3 is 14 amino acids. Looked up from germline, CDR1 is SGHRS and CDR2 is YFSETQ. V was shortened by 7 bases and J by 10 bases, with 21 bases between the two germline ends. Recovered Cohort 3 donors showed two negative PCRs, clearance, or symptom resolution. This sample is drawn from a study of blood T cell repertoires in COVID-19. Study-wide background: In each case, the material was cDNA or gDNA derived from T cells, B-cell-depleted T cells, or PBMCs.

Assay used: immunoSEQ multiplex PCR; TCRdb lists only in-frame clones, some missing. The table has approximately 390,000 clones, 85% to 90% seen once. The V and J genes are TRBV5-1 and TRBJ2-1; possibly TRBD2 for D (6 bases). The clonotype was recovered from a woman between 45 and 60 years old who had recovered from COVID-19. Sequenced sample: PBMCs or T cells enriched from blood (not recorded which). CDR3 DNA sequence: TGCGCCAGCCGGCCGGAACTAGCCAGGGAAGAGCAGTTCTTC. Its protein product is CASRPELAREEQFF.